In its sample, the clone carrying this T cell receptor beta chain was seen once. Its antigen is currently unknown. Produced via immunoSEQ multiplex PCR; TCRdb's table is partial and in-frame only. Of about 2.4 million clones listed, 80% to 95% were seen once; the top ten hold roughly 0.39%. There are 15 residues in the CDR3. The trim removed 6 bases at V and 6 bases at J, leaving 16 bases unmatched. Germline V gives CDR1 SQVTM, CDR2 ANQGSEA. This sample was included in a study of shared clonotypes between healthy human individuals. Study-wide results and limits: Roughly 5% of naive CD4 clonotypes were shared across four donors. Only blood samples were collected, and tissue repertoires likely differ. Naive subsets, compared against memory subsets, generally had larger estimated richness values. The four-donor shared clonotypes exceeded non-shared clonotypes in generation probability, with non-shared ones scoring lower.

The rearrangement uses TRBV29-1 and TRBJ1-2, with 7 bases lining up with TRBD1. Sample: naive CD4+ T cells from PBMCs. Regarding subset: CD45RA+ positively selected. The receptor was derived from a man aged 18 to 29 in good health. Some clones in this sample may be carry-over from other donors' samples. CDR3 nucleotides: TGCAGCGTCGAGACCGGGACAGCGGGCCGAAATGGCTACACCTTC. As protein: CSVETGTAGRNGYTF.